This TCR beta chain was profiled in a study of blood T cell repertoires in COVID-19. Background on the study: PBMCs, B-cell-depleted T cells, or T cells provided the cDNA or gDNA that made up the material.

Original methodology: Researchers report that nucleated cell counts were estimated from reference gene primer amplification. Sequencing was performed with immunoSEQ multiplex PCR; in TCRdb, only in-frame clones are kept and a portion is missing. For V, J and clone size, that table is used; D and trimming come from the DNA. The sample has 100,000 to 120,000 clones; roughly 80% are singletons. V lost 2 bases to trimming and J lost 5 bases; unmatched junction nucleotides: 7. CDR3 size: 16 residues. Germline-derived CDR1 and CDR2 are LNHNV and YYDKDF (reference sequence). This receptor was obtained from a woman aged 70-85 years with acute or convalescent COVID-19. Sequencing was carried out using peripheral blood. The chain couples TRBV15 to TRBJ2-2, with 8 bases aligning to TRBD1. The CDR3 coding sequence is TGTGCCACCAGCAGACCTGGACAGGGAAGGACCGGGGAGCTGTTTTTT. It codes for CATSRPGQGRTGELFF.